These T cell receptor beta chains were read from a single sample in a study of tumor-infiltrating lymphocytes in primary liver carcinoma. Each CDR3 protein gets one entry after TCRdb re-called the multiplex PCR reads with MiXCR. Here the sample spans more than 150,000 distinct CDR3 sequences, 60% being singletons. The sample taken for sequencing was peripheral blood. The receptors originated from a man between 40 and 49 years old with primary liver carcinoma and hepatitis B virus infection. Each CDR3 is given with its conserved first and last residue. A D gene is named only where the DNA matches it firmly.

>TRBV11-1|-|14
CASSLEAVGTEAFF
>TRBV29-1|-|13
CSAGPDRQETQYF
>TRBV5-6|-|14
CASSPALRNTEAFF
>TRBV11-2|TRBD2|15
CACSQELADAYEQYF
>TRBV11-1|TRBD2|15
CASSLSGSRYNEEFF
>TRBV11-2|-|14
CASSLRGVNSPLHF
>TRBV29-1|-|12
CSVVPSSYEQYF
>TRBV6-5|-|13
CASRRMGEDTQYF
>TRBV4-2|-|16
CASSQGLQGWNTEVFF
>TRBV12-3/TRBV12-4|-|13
CASSPWGGGGYTF
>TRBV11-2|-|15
CASCLRSRLSYEQYF
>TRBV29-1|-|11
CSVGRGNEQFF
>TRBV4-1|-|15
CASSPSMGFYSEQFF
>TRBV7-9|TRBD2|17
CASSLDGPRGDYNEQLF
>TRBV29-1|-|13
CSVSSMRYNERFF
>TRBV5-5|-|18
CASSLGGGAEYYNSPLHF
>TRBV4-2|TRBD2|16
CASSQETSGNQGEQFF
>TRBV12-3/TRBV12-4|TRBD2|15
CASSRTSANTGELFF
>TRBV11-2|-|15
CASSFNDRFSYEQYF
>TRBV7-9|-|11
CASLPGTEAFF
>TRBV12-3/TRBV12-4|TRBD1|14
CASTLGTGDYGYTF
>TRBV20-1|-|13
CSARATGYAEAFF
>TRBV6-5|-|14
CASSYSGRAETQYF
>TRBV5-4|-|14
CASSPLLEHTEAFF
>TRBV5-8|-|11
CASRELRGYTF
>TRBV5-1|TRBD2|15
CASRQAGMSRNEQFF
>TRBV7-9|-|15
CASSLVTDSQETQYF
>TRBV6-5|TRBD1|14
CASSYVGQTYEQYF
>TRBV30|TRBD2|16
CAWGLQLAESTDTQYF
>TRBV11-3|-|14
CASSVTASTETQYF
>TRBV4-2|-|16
CASSQGYGSSGNTIYF
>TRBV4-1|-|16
CVSSQDSAAFSYEQYF
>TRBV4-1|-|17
CASSLTPPVLSANEQFF
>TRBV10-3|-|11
CAISEGGVAFF
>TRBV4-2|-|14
CASSPAVDQETQYF
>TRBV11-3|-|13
CTSSRQVGETQYF
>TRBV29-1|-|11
CSVMGNTEALF
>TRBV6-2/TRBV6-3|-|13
CASSLGNTDTRYF
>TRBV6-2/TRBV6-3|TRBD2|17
CASSYTGLPSSYNEQFF
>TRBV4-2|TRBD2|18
CASSQEQYSGNPVYEQYF